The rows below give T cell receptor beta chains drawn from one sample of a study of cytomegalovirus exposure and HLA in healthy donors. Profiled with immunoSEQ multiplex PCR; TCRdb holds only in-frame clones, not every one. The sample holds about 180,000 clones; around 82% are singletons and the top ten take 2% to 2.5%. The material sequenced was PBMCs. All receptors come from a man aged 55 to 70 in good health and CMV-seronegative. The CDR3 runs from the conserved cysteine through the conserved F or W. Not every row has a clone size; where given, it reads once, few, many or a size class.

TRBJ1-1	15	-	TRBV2	CASSARDRGRTEAFF
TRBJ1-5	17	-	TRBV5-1	CASSFYGRKNSNQPQHF
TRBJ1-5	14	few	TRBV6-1	CASSENRGYQPQHF
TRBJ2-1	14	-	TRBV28	CATSGTGRYNEQFF
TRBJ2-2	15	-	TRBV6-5	CASSPVGSRTGELFF
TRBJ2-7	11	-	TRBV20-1	CSARESLEQYF
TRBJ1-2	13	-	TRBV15	CATSSGTGDGYTF
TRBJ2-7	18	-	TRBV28	CASSFSVGTGGGGYEQYF
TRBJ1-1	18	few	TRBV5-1	CASSFEPTGGAVPTEAFF
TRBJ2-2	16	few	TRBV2	CASIWERSANTGELFF
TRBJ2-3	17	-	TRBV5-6	CASSLRGSGGATDTQYF
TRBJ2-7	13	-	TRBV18	CASSPGQTYEQYF
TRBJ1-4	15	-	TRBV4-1	CASSQVRGSNEKLFF
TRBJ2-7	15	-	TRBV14	CASSQDLRGSYEQYF
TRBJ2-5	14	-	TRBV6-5	CASSLAGGSETQYF
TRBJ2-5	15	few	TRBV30	CAWIPLAGGFETQYF
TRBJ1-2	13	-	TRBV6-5	CASSRSSNYGYPF
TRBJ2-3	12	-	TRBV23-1	CARPDRGDTQYF
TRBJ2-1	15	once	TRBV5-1	CATRGAGGTYNEQFF
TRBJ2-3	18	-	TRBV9	CASSVEPHLAGPTDTQYF